This T cell receptor (beta chain) was captured by sequencing in a study of Tregs in tolerant kidney transplant recipients. Clones were sequenced by immunoSEQ multiplex PCR, and TCRdb holds only the in-frame ones, with some missing. The sample holds some 60,000 clones, around 82% seen once. This clone was seen a handful of times. CD4+CD25+CD127- Tregs, CD4+CD25- non-Tregs, CD4 and CD8 cells were sorted. The TCR sequence derives from a human donor in good health. Sequenced material: CD4+ T cells from blood.

The CDR3 nucleotides read TGTGCCTGGAGTCGAGGACTAGCGGGAGGAATTGAGCAGTTCTTC. Translation gives CAWSRGLAGGIEQFF. J is TRBJ2-1 and V is TRBV30; TRBD2 matches 14 bases. The V gene's germline CDR1 is GTSNPN and CDR2 SVGIG (reference sequence). J lost 9 bases, V lost 2 bases, and 6 bases had no gene match. The CDR3 extends over 15 amino acids.